Listed below are T cell receptor beta chains from one sample, sequenced in a study of T cell changes during pregnancy in multiple sclerosis. Produced via immunoSEQ multiplex PCR; TCRdb's table is partial and in-frame only. The table lists 35,000 to 50,000 clones, 89% of them singletons. The material sequenced was CD4+ T cells from peripheral blood mononuclear cells, taken after pregnancy. Receptors were obtained from a female donor with multiple sclerosis, enrolled in a pregnancy study. Both conserved end residues are part of each CDR3. D genes are given only for firm matches. Only part of the rows carry a size: once, few, many, or a class if the clone is expanded.

v_gene,j_gene,abundance,len,d_gene,CDR3aa,CDR3nt
TRBV7-2,TRBJ1-2,.,11,TRBD1,CASSFLDRETF,TGTGCCAGCAGCTTCCTTGACAGGGAAACCTTC
TRBV5-6,TRBJ1-1,once,13,.,CASSPGQRSEAFF,TGTGCCAGCAGCCCCGGACAAAGGTCTGAAGCTTTCTTT
TRBV4-3,TRBJ2-3,.,21,TRBD2,CASSRDIGTSGRITSTDTQYF,TGCGCCAGCAGCCGGGACATTGGGACTAGCGGGAGGATTACTAGCACAGATACGCAGTATTTT
TRBV5-1,TRBJ2-1,few,15,TRBD2,CASSSASGSYNEQFF,TGCGCCAGCAGCAGTGCTAGCGGCTCCTACAATGAGCAGTTCTTC
TRBV4-3,TRBJ2-3,.,18,TRBD2,CASSQALPTSGRADTQYF,TGCGCCAGCAGCCAAGCCTTACCGACTAGCGGGAGAGCAGATACGCAGTATTTT
TRBV11-2,TRBJ2-7,.,15,.,CASTSRTSLPYEQYF,TGTGCCAGCACCTCACGAACTAGCCTACCCTACGAGCAGTACTTC
TRBV6-5,TRBJ1-4,.,13,.,CASRRATNEKLFF,TGTGCCAGCCGCAGGGCCACTAATGAAAAACTGTTTTTT
TRBV28,TRBJ1-5,.,15,TRBD1,CASSFMRGGNQPQHF,TGTGCCAGCAGTTTCATGAGAGGGGGCAACCAGCCCCAGCATTTT
TRBV6-4,TRBJ2-1,.,15,TRBD2,CASSDSEGGYNEQFF,TGTGCCAGCAGTGACTCAGAGGGAGGGTACAATGAGCAGTTCTTC
TRBV5-1,TRBJ1-1,few,13,.,CASSYGLNTEAFF,TGCGCCAGCAGCTACGGACTTAACACTGAAGCTTTCTTT
TRBV27,TRBJ2-7,.,16,TRBD2,CASSFRGTSGRNEQYF,TGTGCCAGCAGTTTCCGGGGGACTAGCGGGAGGAACGAGCAGTACTTC
TRBV10-1,TRBJ2-7,.,17,TRBD1,CASSETWLGTGGYEQYF,TGCGCCAGCAGTGAAACTTGGTTGGGGACAGGAGGCTACGAGCAGTACTTC
TRBV4-3,TRBJ1-2,.,15,.,CASSQVASLNYGYTF,TGCGCCAGCAGCCAAGTGGCCAGTCTTAACTATGGCTACACCTTC
TRBV19,TRBJ2-3,.,14,.,CASSRGASTDTQYF,TGTGCCAGTAGTCGCGGGGCTAGCACAGATACGCAGTATTTT
TRBV21-1,TRBJ2-7,.,17,.,CASSLKADRGAPYEQYF,TGTGCCAGCAGCTTAAAGGCGGACAGGGGGGCGCCCTACGAGCAGTACTTC
TRBV25-1,TRBJ1-1,.,11,.,CASSQYTEAFF,TGTGCCAGCAGCCAATACACTGAAGCTTTCTTT
TRBV5-1,TRBJ2-2,.,17,TRBD2,CASRPTSGSANTGELFF,TGCGCCAGCAGACCGACTAGCGGGAGTGCGAACACCGGGGAGCTGTTTTTT
TRBV27,TRBJ2-7,.,16,TRBD1,CASSFFPGQGDYEQYF,TGTGCCAGCAGTTTCTTCCCTGGACAGGGGGACTACGAGCAGTACTTC
TRBV7-2,TRBJ2-3,few,13,.,CALGRYRADTQYF,TGTGCCTTGGGGCGGTATAGGGCAGATACGCAGTATTTT
TRBV7-2,TRBJ2-1,.,15,.,CASSLDGSSYNEQFF,TGTGCCAGCAGCTTAGATGGTAGCTCCTACAATGAGCAGTTCTTC
TRBV2,TRBJ2-5,.,15,.,CASSGLRGAQETQYF,TGTGCCAGCAGTGGACTCCGTGGGGCTCAAGAGACCCAGTACTTC
TRBV2,TRBJ2-2,.,13,TRBD1,CASGGQGAGELFF,TGTGCCAGCGGGGGACAGGGGGCCGGGGAGCTGTTTTTT
TRBV11-2,TRBJ1-1,.,13,.,CASSIGMKTEAFF,TGTGCCAGCAGCATCGGTATGAAGACTGAAGCTTTCTTT
TRBV19,TRBJ2-3,.,18,TRBD2,CASSSLAGGTALPMAQYF,TGTGCCAGTAGTAGTCTAGCGGGAGGGACCGCCCTCCCCATGGCGCAGTATTTT
TRBV28,TRBJ2-7,.,15,TRBD2,CASRETSGASYEQYF,TGTGCCAGCAGGGAGACTAGCGGGGCATCCTACGAGCAGTACTTC
TRBV18,TRBJ1-2,once,15,.,CASSPRGGGDDGYTF,TGTGCCAGCTCACCACGCGGAGGGGGGGACGATGGCTACACCTTC
TRBV11-2,TRBJ2-7,.,17,TRBD2,CASSLDDLGLASYEQYF,TGTGCCAGCAGCTTAGACGACCTGGGACTAGCCTCCTACGAGCAGTACTTC
TRBV4-3,TRBJ2-5,once,14,.,CASSQDPLGRTQYF,TGCGCCAGCAGCCAAGACCCTTTGGGGAGGACCCAGTACTTC
TRBV2,TRBJ2-7,once,14,.,CASIRTRLAYEQYF,TGTGCCAGCATTCGAACCCGGCTAGCCTACGAGCAGTACTTC
TRBV2,TRBJ2-7,.,13,.,CASDSGHSYEQYF,TGTGCCAGCGATAGCGGCCACTCCTACGAGCAGTACTTC